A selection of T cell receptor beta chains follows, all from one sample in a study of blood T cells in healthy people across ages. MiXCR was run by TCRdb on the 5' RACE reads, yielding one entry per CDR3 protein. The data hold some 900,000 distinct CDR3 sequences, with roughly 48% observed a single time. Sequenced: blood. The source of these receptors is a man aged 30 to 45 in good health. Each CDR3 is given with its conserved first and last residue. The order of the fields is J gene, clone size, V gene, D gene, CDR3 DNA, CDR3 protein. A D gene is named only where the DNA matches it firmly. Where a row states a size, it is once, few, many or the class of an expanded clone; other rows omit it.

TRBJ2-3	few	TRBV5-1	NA	TGCGCCAGCAGCCTCCAGGGGGGGAGCACAGATACGCAGTATTTT	CASSLQGGSTDTQYF
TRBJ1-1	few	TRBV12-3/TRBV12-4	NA	TGTGCCAGCAGGCAACACACTGAAGCTTTCTTT	CASRQHTEAFF
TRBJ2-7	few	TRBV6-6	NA	TGTGCCAGCAGTTGGGGACGCGGCTCCTACGAGCAGTACTTC	CASSWGRGSYEQYF
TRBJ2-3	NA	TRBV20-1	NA	TGCAGTGCTAGTCTCGTCCAGGGGTCAGATACGCAGTATTTT	CSASLVQGSDTQYF
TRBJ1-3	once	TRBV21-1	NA	TGTGCCAGCAGCCGCCGTGAGGGGGCGAATTCTGGAAGCACCATATATTTT	CASSRREGANSGSTIYF
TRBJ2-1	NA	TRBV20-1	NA	TGCAGTGCTAGAGTGGGGGGGCTCTCCCCCAATGAGCAGTTCTTC	CSARVGGLSPNEQFF
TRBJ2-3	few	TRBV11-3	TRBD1	TGTGCCAGTTCGACCAGGGACAGGGGGCTCCCAGATACGCAGTATTTT	CASSTRDRGLPDTQYF
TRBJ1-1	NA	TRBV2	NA	TGTGCCAGCAGTGAAGACGGGCGGAACACTGAAGCTTTCTTT	CASSEDGRNTEAFF
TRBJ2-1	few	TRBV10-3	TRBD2	TGTGCCATCAGTGCGGGTAGCGGGGGCGGAAATGAGCAGTTCTTC	CAISAGSGGGNEQFF
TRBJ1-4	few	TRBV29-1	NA	TGCAGCGTCCTCCGGTCCGAACACAATGAAAAACTGTTTTTT	CSVLRSEHNEKLFF
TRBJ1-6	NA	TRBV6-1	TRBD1	TGTGCCAGCAGACCAGACCTGGGACAGGGACGTTCACCCCTCCACTTT	CASRPDLGQGRSPLHF
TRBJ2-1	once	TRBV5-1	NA	TGCGCCAGCAGCTTGACCTGGGGCGGACCCTACAATGAGCAGTTCTTC	CASSLTWGGPYNEQFF
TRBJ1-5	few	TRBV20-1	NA	TGCAGTGCGAACGGACCGACTCAGAGAGCCCAGCATTTT	CSANGPTQRAQHF
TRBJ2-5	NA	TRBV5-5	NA	TGTGCCAGCAGCTTACAGATCCTTCAAGAGACCCAGTACTTC	CASSLQILQETQYF
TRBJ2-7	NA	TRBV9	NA	TGTGCCAGCAGCGTGGACGTCTTCGGGTACGAGCAGTACTTC	CASSVDVFGYEQYF
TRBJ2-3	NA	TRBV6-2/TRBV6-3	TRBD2	TGTGCCAGCAGTTACCAGCGCAGGCCCGGGGAGGGAGATACGCAGTATTTT	CASSYQRRPGEGDTQYF
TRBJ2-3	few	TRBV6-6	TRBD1	TGTGCCAGCACACAGGGGGCAGATACGCAGTATTTT	CASTQGADTQYF
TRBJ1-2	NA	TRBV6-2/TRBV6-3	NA	TGTGCCAGCACCCAAGTGACAGGAGGAAGCTATGGCTACACCTTC	CASTQVTGGSYGYTF
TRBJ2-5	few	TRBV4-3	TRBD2	TGCGCCAGCAGCCAACATGGACTAGAGGAAGAGACCCAGTACTTC	CASSQHGLEEETQYF
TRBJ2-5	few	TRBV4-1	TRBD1	TGCGCCAGCAGCCCTCGCGGACAGGGTCCGGAGACCCAGTACTTC	CASSPRGQGPETQYF
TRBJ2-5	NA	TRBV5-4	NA	TGTGCCAGCAGCTTCGATTCAGAGACCCAGTACTTC	CASSFDSETQYF
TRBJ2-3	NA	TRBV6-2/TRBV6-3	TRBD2	TGTGCCAGCAGTTACCCGGCGCTAGCGGGGGGGGATACGCAGTATTTT	CASSYPALAGGDTQYF
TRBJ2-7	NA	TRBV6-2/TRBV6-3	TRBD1	TGTGCCTGCAGTTACTCCCTTGAAGCGCGGTCGGGACAGGGAGTCTACGAGCAGTACTTC	CACSYSLEARSGQGVYEQYF
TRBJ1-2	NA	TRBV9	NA	TGTGCCAGCAGCCCGGAGGGGGGCTATGGCTACACCTTC	CASSPEGGYGYTF
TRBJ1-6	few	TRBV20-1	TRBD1	TGCAGTGCTAGCCCTCCGACAGGGTATAATTCACCCCTCCACTTT	CSASPPTGYNSPLHF
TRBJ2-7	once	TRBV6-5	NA	TGTGCCAGCAGTTATAAACGTAATGACTACGAGCAGTACTTC	CASSYKRNDYEQYF
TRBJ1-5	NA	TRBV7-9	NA	TGTGCCAGCAGCCCGGGGACGGCCTTTAGCGGGCCCCAGCATTTT	CASSPGTAFSGPQHF
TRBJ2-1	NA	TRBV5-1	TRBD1	TGCGCCAGCAGCTTACAAGGGGGCGGGCACAATGAGCAGTTCTTC	CASSLQGGGHNEQFF
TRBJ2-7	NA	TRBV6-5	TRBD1	TGTGCCAGCAGTCAGGGGGCCCAGACCTACGAGCAGTACTTC	CASSQGAQTYEQYF
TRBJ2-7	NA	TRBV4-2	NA	TGTGCCAGCAGCCAAGCTCAGTGGCAGGGGGAGCAGTACTTC	CASSQAQWQGEQYF
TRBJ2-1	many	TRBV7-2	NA	TGTGCCAGCAATCTAGGGGGGGGCAATGAGCAGTTCTTC	CASNLGGGNEQFF
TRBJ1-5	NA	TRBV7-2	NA	TGTGCCAGCAGACGGGACGCCAATCAGCCCCAGCATTTT	CASRRDANQPQHF
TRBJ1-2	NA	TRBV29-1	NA	TGCAGCGTTGCAGGACGGTTTAACTATGGCTACACCTTC	CSVAGRFNYGYTF
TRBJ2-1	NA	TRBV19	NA	TGTGCCAGTACCCCTCACAGGGACAATGAGCAGTTCTTC	CASTPHRDNEQFF
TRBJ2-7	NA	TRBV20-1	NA	TGCAGTGCTAGAGATCGGGCGGTGAGGACCTACGAGCAGTACTTC	CSARDRAVRTYEQYF
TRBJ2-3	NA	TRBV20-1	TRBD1	TGCAGTGCTCTCCCAATCTCGGGACAGGGGGCCTCTAGCACAGATACGCAGTATTTT	CSALPISGQGASSTDTQYF
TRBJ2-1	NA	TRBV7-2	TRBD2	TGTGCCAGCAGCTTAGCGCAACTAGCGGGGGCCAATGAGCAGTTCTTC	CASSLAQLAGANEQFF
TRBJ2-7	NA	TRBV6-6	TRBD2	TGTGCCAGCACGGCGGGGGGAAACGCCTACGAGCAGTACTTC	CASTAGGNAYEQYF
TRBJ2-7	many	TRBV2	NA	TGTGCCAGCAGTGGGGGTACAGACTACGAGCAGTACTTC	CASSGGTDYEQYF
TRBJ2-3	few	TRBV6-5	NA	TGTGCCAGCAGTTACGCCAGGATAGCAGATACGCAGTATTTT	CASSYARIADTQYF
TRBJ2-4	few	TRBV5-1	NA	TGCGCCAGCAGAATGGAGGGAGGCAAAAACATTCAGTACTTC	CASRMEGGKNIQYF
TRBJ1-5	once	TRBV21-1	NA	TGTGCCAGCAGCCTTCCGAAAGACAGGGCTTATAGCAATCAGCCCCAGCATTTT	CASSLPKDRAYSNQPQHF
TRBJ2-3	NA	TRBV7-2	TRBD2	TGTGCCAGCAGCTTAGCCACTAGCGGGGGCTGGAGGGGAGATACGCAGTATTTT	CASSLATSGGWRGDTQYF